This T cell receptor beta chain was observed in a study of blood T cell repertoires in COVID-19. Recruited during active infection, patients (from Seattle) were subsequently followed longitudinally. Per the study methods: Amplifying reference gene primers gave estimates of nucleated cell counts. Method: immunoSEQ multiplex PCR; TCRdb's copy keeps in-frame clones and lacks some. V, J and clone size are those of that table, while D and trimming were read from the DNA. The sample consists of about 500,000 clones, approximately 91% of them appearing once. The origin of this receptor is a woman between 45 and 60 years old with COVID-19, enrolled during active disease. The sequencing sample was made of peripheral blood.

The CDR3 sequence is CASSRGAQVSSYEQYF. Written as DNA, the CDR3 is TGCGCCAGCAGCCGGGGGGCACAGGTTAGCTCCTACGAGCAGTACTTC. The chain couples TRBV5-1 to TRBJ2-7; D is possibly TRBD2 (7 bases). The V gene's germline CDR1 is SGHRS and CDR2 YFSETQ. V was shortened by 4 bases and J by 0 bases, with 17 bases between the two germline ends. This CDR3 comprises 16 residues.